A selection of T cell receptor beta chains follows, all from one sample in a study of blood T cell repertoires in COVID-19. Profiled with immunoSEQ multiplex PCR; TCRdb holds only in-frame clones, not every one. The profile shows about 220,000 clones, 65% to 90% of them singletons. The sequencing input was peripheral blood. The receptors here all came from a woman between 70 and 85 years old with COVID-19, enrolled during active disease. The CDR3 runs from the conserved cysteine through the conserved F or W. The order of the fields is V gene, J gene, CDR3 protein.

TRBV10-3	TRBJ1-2	CAISESRDTGYTF
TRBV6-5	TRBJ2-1	CASSRDRGRDEQFF
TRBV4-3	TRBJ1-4	CASSQGRAEGDEKLFF
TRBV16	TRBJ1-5	CASRAGPAGKDQPQHF
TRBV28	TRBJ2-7	CASSPQQGAREQYF
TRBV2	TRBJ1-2	CASSEIRANYGYTF
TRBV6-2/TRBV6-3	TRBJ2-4	CASSYAASGETKNIQYF
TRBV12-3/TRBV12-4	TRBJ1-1	CASSLRTVTEAFF
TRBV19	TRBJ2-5	CASSIRPSRTGGETQYF
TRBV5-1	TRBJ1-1	CASSPPGQGWSTEAFF
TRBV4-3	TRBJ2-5	CASSQVLGVVETQYF
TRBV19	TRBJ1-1	CASSPRTGGGNTEAFF
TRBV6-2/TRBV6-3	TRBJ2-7	CASSYSTYPTETSNVYEQYF
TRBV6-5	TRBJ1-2	CASRATGETYGYTF
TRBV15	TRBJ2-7	CATKAGFSYEQYF
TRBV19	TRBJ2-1	CASSMGLAGGLNEQFF
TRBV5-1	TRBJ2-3	CASSLALRSSTDTQYF
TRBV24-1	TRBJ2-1	CATSDPRTGDYNEQFF
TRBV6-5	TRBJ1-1	CASSNVGQRAFF
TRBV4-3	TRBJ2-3	CASSQVRADTQYF
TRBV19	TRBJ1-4	CASSIVAGGNEKLFF
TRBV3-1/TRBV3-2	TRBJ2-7	CASSQDILGRGKVYEQYF
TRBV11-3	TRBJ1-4	CASSRGQGEKLFF
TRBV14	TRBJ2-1	CASSQVPSGVYNEQFF
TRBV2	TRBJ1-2	CASIRDREIRRRGYTF
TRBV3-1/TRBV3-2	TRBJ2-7	CASRPGTGGSYEQYF
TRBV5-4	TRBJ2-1	CASRGASDNEQFF
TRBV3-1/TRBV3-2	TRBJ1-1	CASSLGQANTEAFF
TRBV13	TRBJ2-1	CASSPYSSDEQFF
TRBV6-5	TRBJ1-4	CASSYSGGFNEKLFF
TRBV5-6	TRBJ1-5	CASSLVDSNQPQHF
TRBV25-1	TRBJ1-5	CASSDYRTPNQPQHF
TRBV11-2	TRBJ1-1	CASRLYGTEAFF
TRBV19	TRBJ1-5	CASRDSYNEPQHF
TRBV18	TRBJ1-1	CASSLSGVSTEAFF
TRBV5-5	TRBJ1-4	CASRIQGGNEKLFF
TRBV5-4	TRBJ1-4	CASSLANGGLPTNEKLFF
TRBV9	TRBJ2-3	CASSVVSGYSTDTQYF
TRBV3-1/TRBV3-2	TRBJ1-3	CASSQGPGLGNTIYF
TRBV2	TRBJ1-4	CASSVRRANEKLFF
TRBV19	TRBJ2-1	CASSIGLAGPNEQFF
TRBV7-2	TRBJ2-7	CASSLEAGRAYEQYF
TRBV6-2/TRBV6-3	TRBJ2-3	CASSSVNMVGGDTQYF
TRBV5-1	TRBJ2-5	CASSVSEIVLETQYF
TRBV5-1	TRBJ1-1	CASSLAPNTEAFF
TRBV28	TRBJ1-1	CASISGGRVDTEAFF
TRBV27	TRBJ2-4	CASSPGTGIAKNIQYF
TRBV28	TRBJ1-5	CASSFGGTVYSNQPQHF
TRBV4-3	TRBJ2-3	CASSQDLRRGGFPDTQYF
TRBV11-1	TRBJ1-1	CASSLVTGGVGTEAFF
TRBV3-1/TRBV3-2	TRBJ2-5	CASSQLRGETQYF
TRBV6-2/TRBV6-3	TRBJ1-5	CASSYLGQPNQPQHF
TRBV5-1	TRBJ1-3	CASSLDSFGGNTIYF